The source of this T cell receptor beta chain is a study of blood T cell repertoires in COVID-19. Study-wide background: The United States, Italy and Spain were the sources of the acute and convalescent COVID-19 samples.

The CDR3 totals 16 residues. V was pared by 7 bases and J by 0 bases, with 15 bases between. Germline V CDR1 and CDR2: SGHAT, FQNNGV. Produced via immunoSEQ multiplex PCR; TCRdb's table is partial and in-frame only. The sample has around 330,000 clones; roughly nine tenths are singletons. Sequencing was performed on PBMCs or T cells enriched from blood (not recorded which). This receptor was taken from a man aged 55 to 69 who had recovered from COVID-19. J is TRBJ2-2 and V is TRBV11-2; tentative D call: TRBD1 (6 bases). Here the CDR3 reads CASTLWGPANTGELFF. The CDR3 DNA reads TGTGCCAGCACCCTTTGGGGGCCCGCGAACACCGGGGAGCTGTTTTTT.